This TCR beta chain was documented in a study of early T cells in non-severe SARS-CoV-2 infection. Study-level background: From unsorted whole blood, bulk RNA was sequenced, and the chains remained unpaired.

General study findings and limits: Matches to VDJdb favored anti-spike CD8 responses and missed private and CD4 specificities.

Trimming took 0 bases from V and 6 from J, leaving 11 bases between them. There are 14 residues in the CDR3. Per the germline V gene, CDR1 is MNHEY and CDR2 is SVGAGI. This clonotype was seen at least ten times. Its antigen is unidentified. Attachment of unique molecular identifiers to individual cDNA molecules was performed. TCRdb reanalysed the 5' RACE reads using MiXCR and keeps one entry per CDR3 protein. This table holds roughly 110,000 distinct CDR3 sequences, over 8.5% found once. The rearrangement uses TRBV6-5 and TRBJ1-1; D gene ambiguous. This TCR was sampled from an adult who was a healthcare worker with PCR-confirmed SARS-CoV-2 infection or an uninfected control (not recorded which). Sequencing used whole blood. In DNA form, the CDR3 reads TGTGCCAGCAGTTACTCTTGGGGTGTCGCTGAAGCTTTCTTT. This sequence encodes CASSYSWGVAEAFF.